The 10 T cell receptor beta chains listed next were all sequenced from one sample in a study of technical replicates of blood from a few donors. Sequencing used immunoSEQ multiplex PCR; TCRdb keeps in-frame clones, though not all of them. The data contain approximately 89,000 clones, about 94% of them singletons. Sequencing input: T cells isolated from PBMCs. The source is a human donor in good health.

The genes are TRBV5-1 and TRBJ1-1; D possibly corresponds to TRBD1 (6 bases). Germline loops: CDR1 SGHRS, CDR2 YFSETQ. The CDR3 loop spans 13 amino acids. V shed 0 bases and J shed 7 bases, with 10 bases lying between them. CDR3 bases: TGCGCCAGCAGCTTGGCGGGGACATATGAAGCTTTCTTT. It yields the protein CASSLAGTYEAFF. Complete variable domain (other parts from reference TRBV5-1 and TRBJ1-1): KAGVTQTPRYLIKTRGQQVTLSCSPISGHRSVSWYQQTPGQGLQFLFEYFSETQRNKGNFPGRFSGRQFSNSRSEMNVSTLELGDSALYLCASSLAGTYEAFFGQGTRLTVV.

The chain has TRBV5-1 and TRBJ2-2; 9 positions match TRBD2. J was trimmed by 3 bases and V by 0 bases; bases with no gene match: 0. Germline V gives CDR1 SGHRS, CDR2 YFSETQ. The CDR3 is made up of 15 amino acids. In DNA form, the CDR3 reads TGCGCCAGCAGCTTGGGACTAGCGGACACCGGGGAGCTGTTTTTT. It specifies CASSLGLADTGELFF.

The rearrangement joins TRBV4-2 to TRBJ1-2; 11 positions agree with TRBD1. Unmatched junction bases numbered 1, after V lost 3 bases and J lost 7 bases. The CDR3 has 13 residues. Germline CDR1 LGHNA, CDR2 YNFKEQ. As DNA, the CDR3 is TGTGCCAGCAGCCAGGGACAGGGGGGTGGCTACACCTTC. Protein: CASSQGQGGGYTF.

The CDR3 loop is CASSLGGSNQPQHF. CDR3 bases: TGTGCCAGCAGTTTAGGAGGTAGCAATCAGCCCCAGCATTTT. V usage is TRBV28 and J usage is TRBJ1-5; no clear D. The V gene lost 2 bases and the J gene lost 0 bases, with 5 bases spanning the gap. This CDR3 spans 14 amino acids. The V gene's germline CDR1 is MDHEN and CDR2 SYDVKM.

The rearrangement joins TRBV28 to TRBJ1-4; no reliable D call. The CDR3 is 16 amino acids. V was shortened by 5 bases and J by 8 bases, with 21 bases between the two germline ends. Germline-derived CDR1 and CDR2 are MDHEN and SYDVKM. CDR3 sequence reads: CASSLASLEGGEKLFF. The CDR3 DNA is TGTGCCAGCAGTCTAGCATCCCTGGAGGGAGGGGAAAAACTGTTTTTT.

The chain links TRBV19 to TRBJ1-2; 8 bases match TRBD1. CDR1 and CDR2 (germline): LNHDA, SQIVND (reference sequence). The trim removed 1 base at V and 4 bases at J, leaving 5 bases unmatched. This CDR3 contains 15 residues. The CDR3 reads CASSIGTGGGYGYTF. CDR3 DNA sequence: TGTGCCAGTAGTATAGGAACAGGGGGAGGCTATGGCTACACCTTC.

The V call is TRBV19, the J call TRBJ1-2; tentatively, D is TRBD1 (6 bases). V was clipped by 0 bases and J by 8 bases, with 16 bases between them. Germline V gives CDR1 LNHDA, CDR2 SQIVND (reference sequence). The CDR3 sequence is 15 residues long. CDR3 sequence (DNA): TGTGCCAGTAGTATAGAAAGTCGGCGGGGGCAAGGCTACACCTTC. It translates to CASSIESRRGQGYTF.

V and J are TRBV6-5 and TRBJ2-2; the match to TRBD2 covers 11 bases. Germline CDR1 reads MNHEY; CDR2 reads SVGAGI. Germline trimming cut 0 bases from V and 5 bases from J; bases unmatched to any gene: 2. The CDR3 sequence is 16 residues long. Here the CDR3 DNA reads TGTGCCAGCAGTTACTCACTAGCGGGAGAGACCGGGGAGCTGTTTTTT. This codes for CASSYSLAGETGELFF.

CDR3: CARSLLVGEAFF. The CDR3 coding sequence is TGTGCCAGAAGCCTATTAGTTGGTGAGGCTTTCTTT. The chain uses TRBV5-3 and TRBJ1-1, with D uncertain. TRBV5-3 is known as an ORF, though its function is uncertain. The CDR3 has 12 amino acids. V was clipped by 4 bases and J by 11 bases, with 15 bases between them.

This clone was observed a single time. This chain connects TRBV29-1 to TRBJ2-7; 11 positions agree with TRBD2. CDR1 is SQVTM, CDR2 ANQGSEA, per germline. Trimming took 3 bases from V and 2 from J; bases not matched to a gene: 3. The CDR3 is 14 residues long. The DNA of the CDR3 is TGCAGCGTTGAGAATAGCGGGGGGGCCTACGAGCAGTACTTC. Protein: CSVENSGGAYEQYF.